A selection of T cell receptor beta chains follows, all from one sample in a study of shared clonotypes between healthy human individuals. The table came from immunoSEQ multiplex PCR; TCRdb's copy has only in-frame clones and leaves some out. The repertoire includes approximately 2.5 million clones, roughly 93% of them detected once, and 0.36% sits in the top ten. Sequences were obtained from naive CD4+ T cells from PBMCs. These receptor sequences come from a man aged 18 to 30 in good health. Some clones in this sample may be carry-over from other donors' samples. CDR3s include the opening cysteine and the closing phenylalanine or tryptophan. D genes are given only for firm matches. The listing skips clone size in some rows; elsewhere it reads once, few, many or a size class.

NA	TRBJ2-5	TRBV6-6	NA	TGTGCCAGCAGTTTCGGAGAGACCCAGTACTTC	CASSFGETQYF
NA	TRBJ1-1	TRBV2	NA	TGTGCCAGCAGTGAATATAGTGTGAACACTGAAGCTTTCTTT	CASSEYSVNTEAFF
NA	TRBJ2-3	TRBV9	TRBD2	TGTGCCAGCGGGCGGGAGTTGGAGGATACGCAGTATTTT	CASGRELEDTQYF
NA	TRBJ2-1	TRBV4-2	TRBD2	TGTGCCAGCAGCCAAAAAGGAGCGGGAGAGGTCAATGAGCAGTTCTTC	CASSQKGAGEVNEQFF
NA	TRBJ2-5	TRBV7-9	TRBD1	TGTGCCAGCAGCCGCGGACAGGGACCCCAAGAGACCCAGTACTTC	CASSRGQGPQETQYF
once	TRBJ2-5	TRBV19	NA	TGTGCCAGTAGTCCTACTATCTTTCAACGGGAGACCCAGTACTTC	CASSPTIFQRETQYF
NA	TRBJ2-3	TRBV7-3	TRBD2	TGTGCCAGCAGCTTAAGTTTTAGCGGGACTAGCACAGATACGCAGTATTTT	CASSLSFSGTSTDTQYF
NA	TRBJ1-2	TRBV28	NA	TGTGCCGGCGGAAGGGTTAACTATGGCTACACCTTC	CAGGRVNYGYTF
NA	TRBJ2-7	TRBV7-8	TRBD2	TGTGCCAGCAGCTCGGGACTAGCGGACCTAACTTCCTACGAGCAGTACTTC	CASSSGLADLTSYEQYF
NA	TRBJ2-7	TRBV5-4	NA	TGTGCCAGCAGCCCTCGGGACGTACGATCCTACGAGCAGTACTTC	CASSPRDVRSYEQYF
NA	TRBJ2-2	TRBV28	TRBD2	TGTGCCAGCATCTCGGGCGGGAGTAACACCGGGGAGCTGTTTTTT	CASISGGSNTGELFF
few	TRBJ1-1	TRBV30	NA	TGTGCCTGGGAATCGTCGGGGGTGGGCACTGAAGCTTTCTTT	CAWESSGVGTEAFF
NA	TRBJ2-6	TRBV2	NA	TGTGCCAGCAGGAACCCGGGACGGAGCTCTGGGGCCAACGTCCTGACTTTC	CASRNPGRSSGANVLTF
NA	TRBJ2-3	TRBV27	TRBD1	TGTGCCAGCAGTCCCGGACAGGGCCTCACAGATACGCAGTATTTT	CASSPGQGLTDTQYF
NA	TRBJ2-1	TRBV15	NA	TGTGCCACCAGCAGAGAGGAGGGGTCCTACAATGAGCAGTTCTTC	CATSREEGSYNEQFF
NA	TRBJ2-2	TRBV5-1	NA	TGCGCCAGCAGCTCGACATTATTGTGGGACCCCACCGGGGAGCTGTTTTTT	CASSSTLLWDPTGELFF
NA	TRBJ1-2	TRBV6-5	NA	TGTGCCAGCAATACGGGGGGTGGGATCCGCTATGGCTACACCTTC	CASNTGGGIRYGYTF
NA	TRBJ2-1	TRBV5-1	NA	TGCGCCAGCAGCCCAAGGGTGGGTGACTACAATGAGCAGTTCTTC	CASSPRVGDYNEQFF
NA	TRBJ2-7	TRBV6-5	NA	TGTGCCAGCAGCCTTACCCAGGGGCTTTACGAGCAGTACTTC	CASSLTQGLYEQYF
NA	TRBJ1-6	TRBV6-5	NA	TGTGCCAGCAGTTACTTGAGGACAGCCCTTAATTCACCCCTCCACTTT	CASSYLRTALNSPLHF
NA	TRBJ2-7	TRBV20-1	NA	TGCAGTTGCCGAGTCTCCTACGAGCAGTACTTC	CSCRVSYEQYF
NA	TRBJ1-2	TRBV28	TRBD1	TGTGCCAGCAGTCCGACAGGGATGAGCTACACCTTC	CASSPTGMSYTF
NA	TRBJ2-1	TRBV7-3	TRBD2	TGTGCCAGCAGTTCCCCGGGACTAGCGGGAGTGGGTAATGAGCAGTTCTTC	CASSSPGLAGVGNEQFF
NA	TRBJ2-1	TRBV4-2	NA	TGTGCCAGCAGCCAAGATGGAGTAGCTGCCTACAATGAGCAGTTCTTC	CASSQDGVAAYNEQFF
NA	TRBJ1-1	TRBV28	NA	TGTGCCAGCAGTTTGGTCCTAGGGGACACTGAAGCTTTCTTT	CASSLVLGDTEAFF
once	TRBJ2-1	TRBV7-6	TRBD2	TGTGCCAGCAGCTTAGATGGTTGGTCTAGCGGGAATGAGCAGTTCTTC	CASSLDGWSSGNEQFF
NA	TRBJ2-1	TRBV20-1	NA	TGCAGTGCCTCATACTACAATGAGCAGTTCTTC	CSASYYNEQFF
NA	TRBJ2-7	TRBV9	NA	TGTGCCAGCAGCGTAGCAAGTAGCGGCTCCTACGAGCAGTACTTC	CASSVASSGSYEQYF
NA	TRBJ2-2	TRBV28	TRBD2	TGTGCCAGCAGTTTCGGAGCGGGAGGGATCTCCCGCGGGGAGCTGTTTTTT	CASSFGAGGISRGELFF
once	TRBJ2-1	TRBV11-2	NA	TGTGCCAGCAGCACCTGGCGGGAAGTTGGGGACAATGAGCAGTTCTTC	CASSTWREVGDNEQFF
NA	TRBJ2-1	TRBV5-5	TRBD2	TGTGCCAGCCTCTTTACGGGAGGATCCTACAATGAGCAGTTCTTC	CASLFTGGSYNEQFF
NA	TRBJ2-7	TRBV28	TRBD2	TGTGCCAGCAGTTTAGGGGGGGTCCCTGAGCAGTACTTC	CASSLGGVPEQYF
NA	TRBJ2-1	TRBV19	NA	TGTGCCAGTAGTATACTCAGCGGAGATTACAATGAGCAGTTCTTC	CASSILSGDYNEQFF
NA	TRBJ2-1	TRBV28	NA	TGTGCCAGCAGTTTTGGGAGTCGACAGGCACCCTACAATGAGCAGTTCTTC	CASSFGSRQAPYNEQFF
NA	TRBJ1-1	TRBV7-2	NA	TGTGCCAGCAGCTTAGGAGGGGCATTTACTGAAGCTTTCTTT	CASSLGGAFTEAFF
NA	TRBJ2-5	TRBV5-1	NA	TGCGCCAGCAGCTTCAGGGCGGTGGAGACCCAGTACTTC	CASSFRAVETQYF
NA	TRBJ1-2	TRBV27	TRBD1	TGTGCCAGCAGTTTAAGTCTTGGGACAGGGTATGGCTACACCTTC	CASSLSLGTGYGYTF
once	TRBJ2-3	TRBV28	NA	TGTGCCAGCAGCCGCGCCCCAGATACGCAGTATTTT	CASSRAPDTQYF
NA	TRBJ2-5	TRBV5-6	TRBD2	TGTGCCAGCAGCTGGGTAGGGACTAGCGGCCAAGAGACCCAGTACTTC	CASSWVGTSGQETQYF
NA	TRBJ2-7	TRBV11-2	TRBD2	TGTGCCAGCAGCTTAGCGGGCGGGAGCTCCTACGAGCAGTACTTC	CASSLAGGSSYEQYF
NA	TRBJ1-1	TRBV7-8	NA	TGTGCCAGCAGCTTCTCGGCGACGGGTTTTCTGAACACTGAAGCTTTCTTT	CASSFSATGFLNTEAFF
NA	TRBJ1-6	TRBV6-6	NA	TGTGCCAGCGGACAGCAAAGATATAATTCACCCCTCCACTTT	CASGQQRYNSPLHF
NA	TRBJ2-7	TRBV28	NA	TGTGCCAGCAGTGCGGCGATAGGACGGACGGGGGAGCAGTACTTC	CASSAAIGRTGEQYF
NA	TRBJ2-2	TRBV11-2	NA	TGTGCCAGCCGGCCGAGTGGGACCGGGGAGCTGTTTTTT	CASRPSGTGELFF